One sample yielded the 29 T cell receptor beta chains listed below, sequenced in a study of T cell responses to AZD1222 COVID-19 vaccine. Data came from immunoSEQ multiplex PCR; TCRdb stores just in-frame clones and leaves some out. Altogether approximately 110,000 clones are present, 91% being singletons, with the ten largest covering approximately 7.6%. Sequenced here: peripheral blood, sampled on day 0 of AZD1222 vaccination. The receptors originated from an adult in good health.

This sequence joins TRBV27 and TRBJ1-5; the D gene is possibly TRBD1 (5 bases). The germline V gene encodes CDR1 MNHEY and CDR2 SMNVEV (reference sequence). The CDR3 has 16 amino acids. V gave up 0 bases and J gave up 0 bases, with 9 bases separating them. The CDR3 loop reads CASSLSVGDSNQPQHF. The CDR3 DNA follows: TGTGCCAGCAGTTTATCAGTAGGGGATAGCAATCAGCCCCAGCATTTT.

This chain links TRBV7-8 with TRBJ2-7; a weak D match, TRBD1 (5 bases). Germline assignment: CDR1 SGHVS and CDR2 FQNEAQ. The ends were cut back, 2 bases at V and 6 bases at J, with 11 bases in the middle. The CDR3 is 13 amino acids. CDR3 coding DNA: TGTGCCAGCAGCTTAAGTGTGGGGCGCGAGCAGTACTTC. It yields the protein CASSLSVGREQYF.

The chain uses TRBV6-2 or TRBV6-3 and TRBJ1-3; maybe TRBD1 (6 bases). Germline V gene data show CDR1 as MNHEY and CDR2 as SVGEGT. Trimming cost V 2 bases and J 0 bases, with 17 bases left between them. This CDR3 comprises 18 residues. CDR3 amino acids: CASSYGTILWSSGNTIYF. DNA of the CDR3: TGTGCCAGCAGTTACGGGACAATCCTTTGGAGCTCTGGAAACACCATATATTTT.

CDR3 protein: CAWSQNSYNSPLHF. CDR3 in DNA: TGTGCCTGGAGTCAAAACTCCTATAATTCACCCCTCCACTTT. The rearrangement joins TRBV30 to TRBJ1-6; no definite D call. The germline V and J ends were trimmed by 2 bases and 0 bases, with 5 bases remaining between them. This CDR3 has 14 amino acids. Germline assignment: CDR1 GTSNPN and CDR2 SVGIG (reference sequence). The full variable domain, in which reference TRBV30 and TRBJ1-6 provide the parts outside the CDR3, is SQTIHQWPATLVQPVGSPLSLECTVEGTSNPNLYWYRQAAGRGLQLLFYSVGIGQISSEVPQNLSASRPQDRQFILSSKKLLLSDSGFYLCAWSQNSYNSPLHFGNGTRLTVT.

The CDR3 DNA reads TGCGCCAGCAACCCCCACGGGGCAAGGGATACTGAAGCTTTCTTT. Its protein product is CASNPHGARDTEAFF. The V and J genes are TRBV5-1 and TRBJ1-1; D possibly corresponds to TRBD1 (5 bases). Germline values: CDR1 SGHRS, CDR2 YFSETQ. The V gene lost 6 bases and the J gene lost 5 bases, with 20 bases spanning the gap. The CDR3 spans 15 residues.

The chain uses TRBV6-6 and TRBJ2-3; D uncertain. Deletions cut 2 bases from V and 2 bases from J, with 8 bases between. This CDR3 region has 14 residues. The germline gives CDR1 MNHNY, CDR2 SVGAGI (reference sequence). The CDR3 sequence: CASSYAGNTDTQYF. In DNA form, the CDR3 reads TGTGCCAGCAGTTACGCCGGCAACACAGATACGCAGTATTTT.

The V and J genes are TRBV19 and TRBJ1-2; 9 nucleotides line up with TRBD1. Germline CDR1 is LNHDA and CDR2 is SQIVND (reference sequence). The CDR3 runs to 18 residues. The J segment lost 0 bases and the V segment lost 7 bases, leaving 15 bases of the junction unmatched. CDR3 DNA sequence: TGTGCCAGTACCCCGACCGGGACAGGGTCTAAGGCTAACTATGGCTACACCTTC. It specifies CASTPTGTGSKANYGYTF.

The chain links TRBV18 to TRBJ2-7; D tentatively fits TRBD1 or TRBD2 (5 bases each). This CDR3 has 14 residues. Trimming removed 2 bases from V and 3 bases from J, with 11 bases in between. Per germline, CDR1 KGHSH and CDR2 LQKENI. CDR3 region: CASSPTRDGYEQYF. CDR3 coding DNA: TGTGCCAGCTCACCAACTCGGGACGGCTACGAGCAGTACTTC.

The chain employs TRBV30 and TRBJ1-5; D is undetermined. Germline V gene lookup returns CDR1 GTSNPN and CDR2 SVGIG (reference sequence). The CDR3 covers 13 residues. V lost 1 base to trimming and J lost 3 bases, with 7 bases between them. The CDR3 loop is CAWSEYLNQPQHF. For the CDR3, the DNA is TGTGCCTGGAGTGAATATCTCAATCAGCCCCAGCATTTT.

The genes are TRBV6-5 and TRBJ1-2; 10 bases are a match to TRBD1. Losses at the gene ends were 6 bases for V and 4 bases for J; bases not matched to a gene: 8. Germline V gene lookup returns CDR1 MNHEY and CDR2 SVGAGI. The CDR3 has 15 residues. This chain's CDR3 is CASSRPGTGVYGYTF. In DNA form, the CDR3 reads TGTGCCAGCAGCCGACCCGGGACAGGGGTCTATGGCTACACCTTC.

The CDR3 loop is CASSPGQGTSGELFF. The CDR3 coding sequence is TGTGCCAGCAGCCCGGGACAGGGGACCTCCGGGGAGCTGTTTTTT. The chain carries TRBV6-5 and TRBJ2-2; 10 bases align to TRBD1. CDR1 is MNHEY, CDR2 SVGAGI, per germline. J was trimmed by 6 bases and V by 6 bases; bases with no gene match: 7. CDR3 length equals 15 residues.

This chain links TRBV13 with TRBJ1-1; 7 bases agree with TRBD1. Germline loops: CDR1 PRHDT, CDR2 FYEKMQ (reference sequence). The CDR3 covers 14 residues. Trimming took 1 base from V and 5 from J; bases not matched to a gene: 4. The DNA of the CDR3 is TGTGCCAGCAGCTTAGACAGGGGCCCTACTGAAGCTTTCTTT. This gives the protein CASSLDRGPTEAFF.

The chain combines TRBV19 with TRBJ1-2; D gene ambiguous. This CDR3 contains 20 residues. Germline lookup yields CDR1 LNHDA and CDR2 SQIVND (reference sequence). Trimming stripped 2 bases from V and 0 bases from J, with 25 bases between. The CDR3 here is CASSILAFGDPNQANYGYTF. Here the CDR3 DNA reads TGTGCCAGTAGTATACTGGCCTTCGGTGACCCGAATCAAGCTAACTATGGCTACACCTTC.

This clone has only one observation. The chain uses TRBV7-2 and TRBJ1-6, with 10 bases matching TRBD1. Trimming cost V 5 bases and J 10 bases; bases outside gene matches: 5. This CDR3 is 14 amino acids long. Germline CDR1 and CDR2: SGHTA and FQGNSA. The CDR3 sequence: CASSEGQGYSPLHF. The CDR3, as DNA: TGTGCCAGCAGCGAGGGACAGGGGTACTCACCCCTCCACTTT.

The rearrangement uses TRBV6-5 and TRBJ1-2; TRBD1 is a possible D gene (6 bases). The V gene lost 4 bases and the J gene lost 4 bases, with 16 bases spanning the gap. The CDR3 length is 15 residues. The germline V gene has CDR1 MNHEY and CDR2 SVGAGI. The CDR3 spells CASSSYATGSYGYTF. The CDR3 coding sequence is TGTGCCAGCAGTTCTTATGCTACAGGGAGCTATGGCTACACCTTC.

The rearrangement links TRBV10-2 to TRBJ2-7; D not resolved. Between the trimmed V and J ends, which lost 2 bases and 7 bases, there was a span of 6 bases. CDR1 and CDR2 (germline): WSHSY, SAAADI. The CDR3 loop spans 11 amino acids. The DNA of the CDR3 is TGCGCCAGCAGTGAGGTGAGGGAGCAGTACTTC. Translating gives CASSEVREQYF.

This CDR3 reads CASSQVGGVSTDTQYF. In DNA, the CDR3 is TGCGCCAGCAGCCAAGTAGGGGGCGTTAGCACAGATACGCAGTATTTT. The chain carries TRBV4-1 and TRBJ2-3; 7 nucleotides match TRBD1. The germline CDR1 and CDR2 sequences are MGHRA and YSYEKL. The CDR3 consists of 16 residues. The J segment lost 0 bases and the V segment lost 1 base, leaving 4 bases of the junction unmatched.

The gene calls are TRBV3-1 (or the pseudogene TRBV3-2) and TRBJ1-2; TRBD1 might be the D (5 bases). The CDR3 is made up of 13 amino acids. Deletions cut 4 bases from V and 3 bases from J, with 9 bases between. CDR1 and CDR2 from the germline V gene are LGHDT and YNNKEL (reference sequence). The DNA for the CDR3 is TGTGCCAGCAGCCCCAGGGAAGACTATGGCTACACCTTC. Encoded protein: CASSPREDYGYTF.

This chain joins TRBV7-6 and TRBJ1-2; TRBD1 matches 8 bases. The J segment lost 8 bases and the V segment lost 6 bases, leaving 11 bases of the junction unmatched. Germline CDR1 SGHVS, CDR2 FNYEAQ. The CDR3 runs 14 residues. CDR3 region: CASSNSRTGTGYTF. The CDR3 bases are TGTGCCAGCAGTAACTCCCGGACAGGGACCGGCTACACCTTC.

CDR3 DNA sequence: TGCAGCGCCCTTGGGGGGGCGGGAGCAGATACGCAGTATTTT. It yields the protein CSALGGAGADTQYF. The chain uses TRBV29-1 and TRBJ2-3; the D gene is possibly TRBD2 (7 bases). CDR1 is SQVTM and CDR2 is ANQGSEA in the germline V gene. The CDR3 spans 14 residues. The germline V and J ends were trimmed by 7 bases and 4 bases, with 18 bases remaining between them.

The chain carries TRBV5-4 and TRBJ1-4; 9 bases fit TRBD1. Trimming removed 3 bases from V and 12 bases from J; junction bases left unmatched: 6. The CDR3 is made up of 13 amino acids. CDR1 is SGHNT, CDR2 YYREEE, per germline (reference sequence). The chain's CDR3 is CASSSTGQGELFF. The CDR3, as DNA: TGTGCCAGCAGCTCGACGGGACAGGGCGAACTGTTTTTT. The whole variable domain, filled in from reference TRBV5-4 and TRBJ1-4, reads ETGVTQSPTHLIKTRGQQVTLRCSSQSGHNTVSWYQQALGQGPQFIFQYYREEENGRGNFPPRFSGLQFPNYSSELNVNALELDDSALYLCASSSTGQGELFFGSGTQLSVL.

The chain employs TRBV4-3 and TRBJ2-3, with D perhaps matching TRBD1 (5 bases). V was clipped by 1 base and J by 3 bases, with 5 bases between them. The CDR3 contains 13 residues. Germline lookup yields CDR1 LGHNA and CDR2 YSLEER. CDR3 residues: CASSQGQTDTQYF. For the CDR3, the DNA is TGCGCCAGCAGCCAAGGACAGACAGATACGCAGTATTTT.

This chain joins TRBV3-1 (or the pseudogene TRBV3-2) and TRBJ2-2; D might be TRBD1 (6 bases). The CDR3 sequence is 17 residues long. CDR1 LGHDT and CDR2 YNNKEL come from the germline V gene (reference sequence). V gave up 0 bases and J gave up 6 bases, with 17 bases separating them. CDR3: CASSQDDSARGSGELFF. CDR3 bases: TGTGCCAGCAGCCAAGATGACTCGGCCAGGGGTTCCGGGGAGCTGTTTTTT.

The chain is built from TRBV2 and TRBJ2-5; TRBD1 might be the D (6 bases). CDR1 SNHLY and CDR2 FYNNEI come from the germline V gene. The CDR3 totals 14 residues. Trimming removed 7 bases at V and 5 bases at J, with 17 bases between. The CDR3 reads CASKGRGGSETQYF. In nucleotides, the CDR3 is TGTGCCAGCAAGGGCAGGGGTGGTTCGGAGACCCAGTACTTC.

This clone was counted a few times. The J gene is TRBJ2-7, the V gene TRBV11-1; D assignment may be TRBD1 or TRBD2 (5 bases each). This CDR3 region has 12 residues. V lost 4 bases to trimming and J lost 12 bases, with 16 bases between them. Germline assignment: CDR1 SGHAT and CDR2 FQDESV (reference sequence). Here the CDR3 reads CASSSWDLLPYF. CDR3 nucleotides: TGTGCCAGCAGCTCCTGGGACCTCCTCCCGTACTTC. The full variable domain, with the rest looked up from reference TRBV11-1 and TRBJ2-7, is EAEVAQSPRYKITEKSQAVAFWCDPISGHATLYWYRQILGQGPELLVQFQDESVVDDSQLPKDRFSAERLKGVDSTLKIQPAELGDSAMYLCASSSWDLLPYFGPGTRLTVT.

This clone was counted a few times. J is TRBJ1-2 and V is TRBV10-3, with D maybe TRBD1 (6 bases). The CDR3 is 13 residues long. The germline CDR1 and CDR2 sequences are ENHRY and SYGVKD. V was clipped by 7 bases and J by 7 bases, with 16 bases between them. CDR3 bases: TGTGCCATCACCCACGAGGGGGGATCTGGCTACACCTTC. It is translated as CAITHEGGSGYTF.

This clone was observed many times. The chain employs TRBV18 and TRBJ1-3, with 7 bases identical to TRBD1. The CDR3 is 17 residues long. Germline values: CDR1 KGHSH, CDR2 LQKENI. After removal of 5 bases from V and 2 bases from J, the junction contained 12 bases not matched to a gene. The CDR3 protein is CASSEGQTGSAGNTIYF. CDR3 in DNA: TGTGCCAGCTCAGAGGGCCAGACAGGGAGTGCTGGAAACACCATATATTTT.

The rearrangement joins TRBV5-1 to TRBJ2-1; D possibly corresponds to TRBD2 (6 bases). Looked up from germline, CDR1 is SGHRS and CDR2 is YFSETQ. Trimming took 1 base from V and 6 from J, leaving 14 bases between them. The CDR3 spans 15 residues. This CDR3 is CASSLYGSASNEQFF. The CDR3 DNA is TGCGCCAGCAGCTTGTACGGGAGTGCGTCCAATGAGCAGTTCTTC.

The rearrangement joins TRBV11-2 to TRBJ2-1; perhaps TRBD2 as D (6 bases). The CDR3 loop spans 18 amino acids. V was cut by 5 bases and J by 0 bases, with 20 bases left in between. CDR1 is SGHAT and CDR2 is FQNNGV in the germline V gene. CDR3 sequence reads: CASSPAVGLSSSYNEQFF. The DNA for the CDR3 is TGTGCCAGCAGCCCAGCGGTGGGACTCTCGAGCTCCTACAATGAGCAGTTCTTC. Looking up the rest from reference TRBV11-2 and TRBJ2-1 gives the full variable domain: EAGVAQSPRYKIIEKRQSVAFWCNPISGHATLYWYQQILGQGPKLLIQFQNNGVVDDSQLPKDRFSAERLKGVDSTLKIQPAKLEDSAVYLCASSPAVGLSSSYNEQFFGPGTRLTVL.